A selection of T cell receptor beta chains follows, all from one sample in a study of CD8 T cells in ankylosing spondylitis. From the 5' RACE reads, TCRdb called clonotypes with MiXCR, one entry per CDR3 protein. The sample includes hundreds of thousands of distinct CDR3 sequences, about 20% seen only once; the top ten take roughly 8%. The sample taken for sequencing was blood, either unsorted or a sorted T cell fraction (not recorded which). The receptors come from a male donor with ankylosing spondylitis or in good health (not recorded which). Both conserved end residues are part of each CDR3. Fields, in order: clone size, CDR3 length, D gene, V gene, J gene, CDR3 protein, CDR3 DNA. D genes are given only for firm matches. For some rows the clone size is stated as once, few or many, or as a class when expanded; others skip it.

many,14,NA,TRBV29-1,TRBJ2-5,CSVGARVNQETQYF,TGCAGCGTTGGAGCCAGGGTCAACCAAGAGACCCAGTACTTC
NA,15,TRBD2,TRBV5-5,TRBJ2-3,CASSLGTRNTDTQYF,TGTGCCAGCAGCTTGGGGACTAGAAACACAGATACGCAGTATTTT
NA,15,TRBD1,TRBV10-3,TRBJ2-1,CAIRRGQGLGNEQFF,TGTGCCATCAGGCGAGGACAGGGGTTAGGCAATGAGCAGTTCTTC
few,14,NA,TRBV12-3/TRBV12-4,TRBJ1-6,CASSPGQQNSPLHF,TGTGCCAGCAGCCCTGGACAGCAAAATTCACCCCTCCACTTT
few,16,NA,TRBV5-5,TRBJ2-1,CASSLYAGIVDNEQFF,TGTGCCAGCAGCTTGTATGCGGGGATCGTCGACAATGAGCAGTTCTTC
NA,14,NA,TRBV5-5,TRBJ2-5,CASSPAGAIGTQYF,TGTGCCAGCAGCCCGGCGGGGGCGATTGGGACCCAGTACTTC
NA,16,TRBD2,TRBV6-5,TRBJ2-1,CASSYSAGGSLNEQFF,TGTGCCAGCAGTTACTCCGCGGGGGGATCATTAAATGAGCAGTTCTTC
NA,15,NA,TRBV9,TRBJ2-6,CASSVQQVGANVLTF,TGTGCCAGCAGCGTTCAACAGGTCGGGGCCAACGTCCTGACTTTC
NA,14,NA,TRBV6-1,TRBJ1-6,CASRPGESNSPLHF,TGTGCCAGCAGGCCAGGGGAATCGAATTCACCCCTCCACTTT
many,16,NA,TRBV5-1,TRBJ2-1,CASSLEATSSYNEQFF,TGCGCCAGCAGCTTGGAAGCGACCAGCTCCTACAATGAGCAGTTCTTC
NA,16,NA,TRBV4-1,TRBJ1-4,CASSPLPLAAREKLFF,TGCGCCAGCAGCCCACTCCCCTTAGCCGCACGGGAAAAACTGTTTTTT
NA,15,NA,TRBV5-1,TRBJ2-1,CASSLGQTPYNEQFF,TGCGCCAGCAGCTTGGGGCAGACACCCTACAATGAGCAGTTCTTC
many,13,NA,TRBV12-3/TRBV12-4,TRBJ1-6,CASSLGNNSPLHF,TGTGCCAGCAGTTTAGGAAATAATTCACCCCTCCACTTT
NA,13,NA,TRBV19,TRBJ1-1,CASSPRMNTEAFF,TGTGCCAGTAGTCCCCGGATGAACACTGAAGCTTTCTTT
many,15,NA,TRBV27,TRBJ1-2,CASSPRTGPLLGYTF,TGTGCCAGCAGTCCCCGGACGGGACCGCTGTTGGGTTACACCTTC
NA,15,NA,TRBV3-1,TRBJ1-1,CASSRGRRRLTEAFF,TGTGCCAGCAGCCGAGGACGGCGTCGTTTAACTGAAGCTTTCTTT
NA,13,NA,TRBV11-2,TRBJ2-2,CASSLIDTGELFF,TGTGCCAGCAGCTTAATAGATACCGGGGAGCTGTTTTTT
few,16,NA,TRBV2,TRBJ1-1,CASSSSPGTLNTEAFF,TGTGCCAGCAGTTCCAGTCCCGGGACCTTGAACACTGAAGCTTTCTTT
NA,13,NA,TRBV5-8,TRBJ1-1,CASSLANGYQAFF,TGTGCCAGCAGCTTGGCGAACGGCTACCAGGCTTTCTTT
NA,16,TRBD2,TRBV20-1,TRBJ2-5,CSASSPGGGSEKTQYF,TGCAGTGCTAGTTCCCCCGGAGGCGGGAGCGAAAAGACCCAGTACTTC
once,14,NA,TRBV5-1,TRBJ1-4,CASSLGTYMEKLLF,TGCGCCAGCAGCTTGGGGACCTATATGGAAAAACTGCTTTTT
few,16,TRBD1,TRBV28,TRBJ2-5,CASSSRDRGLQETQYF,TGTGCCAGCAGTTCCCGGGACAGGGGCCTCCAAGAGACCCAGTACTTC
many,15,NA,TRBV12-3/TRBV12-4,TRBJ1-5,CASSSSRASNQPQHF,TGTGCCAGCAGTAGTAGCCGGGCTTCCAATCAGCCCCAGCATTTT
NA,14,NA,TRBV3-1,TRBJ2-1,CASSQRIGSNEQFF,TGTGCCAGCAGCCAAAGAATAGGGTCGAATGAGCAGTTCTTC
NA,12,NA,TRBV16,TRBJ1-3,CASSQSGNTIYF,TGTGCCAGCAGCCAATCCGGAAACACCATATATTTT
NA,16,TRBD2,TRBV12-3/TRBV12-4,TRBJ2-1,CASGLFAGGSYNEQFF,TGTGCCAGCGGACTGTTTGCGGGAGGGTCCTACAATGAGCAGTTCTTC
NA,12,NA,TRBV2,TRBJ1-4,CASSADSEKLFF,TGTGCCAGCAGTGCAGACAGTGAAAAACTGTTTTTT
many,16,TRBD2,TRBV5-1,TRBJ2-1,CASSDILAGGDTEQFF,TGCGCCAGCAGCGATATACTAGCGGGGGGCGATACTGAGCAGTTCTTC
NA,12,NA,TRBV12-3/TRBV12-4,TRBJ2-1,CASRQGINEQFF,TGTGCCAGCAGACAGGGTATCAATGAGCAGTTCTTC
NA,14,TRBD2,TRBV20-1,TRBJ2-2,CSAGLAGRTGELFF,TGCAGTGCCGGACTAGCGGGAAGGACCGGGGAGCTGTTTTTT
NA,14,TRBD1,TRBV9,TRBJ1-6,CASSVAQGNSPLHF,TGTGCCAGCAGCGTAGCACAGGGGAATTCACCCCTCCACTTT
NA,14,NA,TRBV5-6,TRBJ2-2,CASSYYKNTGELFF,TGTGCCAGCAGCTACTACAAGAACACCGGGGAGCTGTTTTTT
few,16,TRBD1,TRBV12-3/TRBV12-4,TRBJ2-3,CASSPGTEITTDTQYF,TGTGCCAGCAGTCCAGGGACAGAAATCACCACAGATACGCAGTATTTT
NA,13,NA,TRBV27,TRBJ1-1,CASSKGGNTEAFF,TGTGCCAGCAGCAAGGGGGGGAACACTGAAGCTTTCTTT
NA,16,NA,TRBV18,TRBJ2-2,CASSPLDPANTGELFF,TGTGCCAGCTCACCACTGGACCCCGCGAACACCGGGGAGCTGTTTTTT
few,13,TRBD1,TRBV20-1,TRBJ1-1,CSAFDRVGTEAFF,TGCAGTGCTTTCGACAGGGTGGGTACTGAAGCTTTCTTT
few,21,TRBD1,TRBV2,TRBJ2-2,CASSEDRVGPRVVVGTGELFF,TGTGCCAGCAGTGAGGACAGGGTGGGGCCTCGAGTGGTAGTAGGGACCGGGGAGCTGTTTTTT
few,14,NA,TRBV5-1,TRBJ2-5,CASSAWVFQETQYF,TGCGCCAGCAGCGCCTGGGTCTTCCAAGAGACCCAGTACTTC
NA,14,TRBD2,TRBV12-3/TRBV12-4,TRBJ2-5,CASSLGEGAKTQYF,TGTGCCAGCAGCCTAGGGGAGGGCGCGAAGACCCAGTACTTC
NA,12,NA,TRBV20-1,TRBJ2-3,CSANPAGDTQYF,TGCAGTGCTAATCCAGCCGGAGATACGCAGTATTTT
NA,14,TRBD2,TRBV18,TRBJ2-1,CASSGLAGANEQFF,TGTGCCAGCTCAGGGCTAGCGGGAGCTAATGAGCAGTTCTTC